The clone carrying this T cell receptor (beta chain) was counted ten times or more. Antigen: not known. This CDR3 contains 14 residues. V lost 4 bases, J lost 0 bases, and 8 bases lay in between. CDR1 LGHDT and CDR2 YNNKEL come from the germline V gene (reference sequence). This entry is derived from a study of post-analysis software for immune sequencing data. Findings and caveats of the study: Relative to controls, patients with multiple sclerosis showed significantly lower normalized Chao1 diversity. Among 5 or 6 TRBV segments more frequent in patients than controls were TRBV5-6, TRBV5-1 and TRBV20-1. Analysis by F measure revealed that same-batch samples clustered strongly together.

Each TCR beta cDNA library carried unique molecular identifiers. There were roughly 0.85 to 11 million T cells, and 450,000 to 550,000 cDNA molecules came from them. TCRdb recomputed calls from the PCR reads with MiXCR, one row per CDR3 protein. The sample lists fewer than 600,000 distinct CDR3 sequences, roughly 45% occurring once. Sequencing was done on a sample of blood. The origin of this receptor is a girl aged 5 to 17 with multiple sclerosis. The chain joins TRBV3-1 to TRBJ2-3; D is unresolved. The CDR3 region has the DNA TGTGCCAGCAGCCTACCAGAAAGCACAGATACGCAGTATTTT. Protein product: CASSLPESTDTQYF.